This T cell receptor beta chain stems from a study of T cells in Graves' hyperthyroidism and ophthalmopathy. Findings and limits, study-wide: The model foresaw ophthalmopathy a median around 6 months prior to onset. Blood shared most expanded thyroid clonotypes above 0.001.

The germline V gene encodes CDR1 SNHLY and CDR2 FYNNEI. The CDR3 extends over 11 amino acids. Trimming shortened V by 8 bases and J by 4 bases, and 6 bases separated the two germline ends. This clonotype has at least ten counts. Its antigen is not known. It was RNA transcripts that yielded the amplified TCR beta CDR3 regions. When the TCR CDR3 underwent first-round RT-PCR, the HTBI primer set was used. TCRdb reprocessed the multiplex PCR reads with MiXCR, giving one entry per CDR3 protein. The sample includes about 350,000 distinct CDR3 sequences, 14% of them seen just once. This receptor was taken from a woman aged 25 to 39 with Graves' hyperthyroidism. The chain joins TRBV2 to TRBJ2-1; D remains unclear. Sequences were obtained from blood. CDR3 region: CASRQYNEQFF. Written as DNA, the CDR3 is TGTGCCAGCCGGCAATACAATGAGCAGTTCTTC.